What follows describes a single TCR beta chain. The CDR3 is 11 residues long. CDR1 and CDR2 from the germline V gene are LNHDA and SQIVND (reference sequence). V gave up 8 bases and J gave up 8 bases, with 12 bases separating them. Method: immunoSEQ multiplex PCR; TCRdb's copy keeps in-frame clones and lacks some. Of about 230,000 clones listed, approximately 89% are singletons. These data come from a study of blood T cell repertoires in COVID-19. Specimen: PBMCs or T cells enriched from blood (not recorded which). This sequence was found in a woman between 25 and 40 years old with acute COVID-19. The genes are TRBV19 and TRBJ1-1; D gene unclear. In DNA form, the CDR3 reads TGTGCCAGTCTCGGAGGGATAGAAGCTTTCTTT. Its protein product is CASLGGIEAFF.